Below are 24 T cell receptor beta chains sequenced from a single sample in a study of shared clonotypes between healthy human individuals. Clones were read by immunoSEQ multiplex PCR, and TCRdb kept only the in-frame ones, dropping some. The table lists some 2.1 million clones, less than 95% of them singletons. CD45RO-negative CD8 cells positively selected for CCR7 made up the naive population, which excluded terminally differentiated effector memory CD45RA+ cells. The sample was naive CD8+ T cells sorted from blood. The receptors shown here come from a man younger than 35 in good health.

About this clone itself: The same CDR3 can be traced to other DNA sequences in this sample. The chain is built from TRBV13 and TRBJ1-2, with D possibly matching TRBD1 (6 bases). Germline values: CDR1 PRHDT, CDR2 FYEKMQ (reference sequence). V lost 1 base and J 3 bases, leaving 9 bases between the germline ends. The CDR3 contains 14 residues. This CDR3 is CASSLEDSYYGYTF. The DNA of the CDR3 is TGTGCCAGCAGCTTAGAGGACAGCTACTATGGCTACACCTTC.

In the case of this clone: Other DNA sequences in the sample encode the same CDR3. The chain joins TRBV27 to TRBJ2-7; D not resolved. The CDR3 has 11 amino acids. In germline, CDR1 is MNHEY, CDR2 SMNVEV (reference sequence). V gave up 3 bases and J gave up 7 bases, with 7 bases separating them. The CDR3 spells CASSFGGEQYF. Here the CDR3 DNA reads TGTGCCAGCAGTTTCGGTGGAGAGCAGTACTTC.

The chain couples TRBV11-3 to TRBJ2-7; 7 nucleotides match TRBD2. The CDR3 is made up of 14 amino acids. Germline trimming cut 5 bases from V and 5 bases from J; bases unmatched to any gene: 9. Germline V gives CDR1 SGHNT, CDR2 YENEEA. In DNA form, the CDR3 reads TGTGCCAGCAGCCCATCCCAGCGGGGCCACGAGCAGTACTTC. Amino acids: CASSPSQRGHEQYF.

CDR3 DNA: TGTGCCAGCAGCGTCTCCAGGGATGATTCACCCCTCCACTTT. Its protein product is CASSVSRDDSPLHF. The chain has TRBV9 and TRBJ1-6, with D maybe TRBD1 (5 bases). Germline CDR1 is SGDLS and CDR2 is YYNGEE. V lost 2 bases, J lost 8 bases, and 11 bases lay in between. The CDR3 totals 14 residues.

This chain uses TRBV6-9 with TRBJ2-6; D might be TRBD2 (5 bases). Trimming pared 7 bases from V and 5 bases from J, leaving 18 bases between. The CDR3 is 16 residues long. From germline, CDR1 is MNHGY and CDR2 SVAAGI. CDR3 DNA sequence: TGTGCCAGCACTCCCGGGGAAGGTTATTGGGCCAACGTCCTGACTTTC. Translating gives CASTPGEGYWANVLTF.

The rearrangement joins TRBV6-5 to TRBJ2-7; the D gene is possibly TRBD1 (6 bases). Germline CDR1 MNHEY, CDR2 SVGAGI. Trimming shortened V by 5 bases and J by 3 bases, and 8 bases separated the two germline ends. The CDR3 spans 12 residues. The DNA of the CDR3 is TGTGCCAGCAGTACAGGGTACTACGAGCAGTACTTC. Amino acid sequence: CASSTGYYEQYF.

The V and J genes are TRBV29-1 and TRBJ1-2, with D maybe TRBD1 (5 bases). Trimming left V 4 bases short and J 6 bases short, with 18 bases between. From germline, CDR1 is SQVTM and CDR2 ANQGSEA. There are 14 residues in the CDR3. As DNA, the CDR3 is TGCAGCGTTGTTTTGCAGGGTTGGTTTGATGGCTACACCTTC. Its translation: CSVVLQGWFDGYTF. Based on the CDR3 plus reference TRBV29-1 and TRBJ1-2, the full variable domain is SAVISQKPSRDICQRGTSLTIQCQVDSQVTMMFWYRQQPGQSLTLIATANQGSEATYESGFVIDKFPISRPNLTFSTLTVSNMSPEDSSIYLCSVVLQGWFDGYTFGSGTRLTVV.

The chain uses TRBV6-5 and TRBJ1-2; the D gene is possibly TRBD1 (6 bases). There are 15 residues in the CDR3. V was clipped by 2 bases and J by 3 bases, with 13 bases between them. CDR1 is MNHEY and CDR2 is SVGAGI in the germline V gene. The CDR3 loop reads CASSYPRTEYYGYTF. DNA of the CDR3: TGTGCCAGCAGTTACCCAAGGACAGAATACTATGGCTACACCTTC.

The genes are TRBV11-3 and TRBJ2-7; 8 positions agree with TRBD1. The CDR3 runs to 15 residues. Germline V gene data show CDR1 as SGHNT and CDR2 as YENEEA. J lost 3 bases, V lost 3 bases, and 7 bases had no gene match. In nucleotides, the CDR3 is TGTGCCAGCAGCTTCTCCGGGACAGGAGGCTACGAGCAGTACTTC. It specifies CASSFSGTGGYEQYF.

V gene TRBV29-1 combines with J gene TRBJ2-7; 10 nucleotides match TRBD2. Germline CDR1 and CDR2: SQVTM and ANQGSEA. The CDR3 has 14 residues. Trimming at V came to 6 bases and at J to 0 bases, leaving 5 bases not matched to a gene. CDR3 protein: CSVSGTSDSYEQYF. CDR3 DNA sequence: TGCAGCGTCTCCGGGACTAGCGACTCCTACGAGCAGTACTTC.

This clone was seen a single time. The V and J genes are TRBV6-5 and TRBJ2-7; D possibly corresponds to TRBD1 (5 bases). Germline V gene data show CDR1 as MNHEY and CDR2 as SVGAGI. The CDR3 extends over 15 amino acids. V lost 0 bases, J lost 6 bases, and 15 bases lay in between. The CDR3 loop reads CASSYSGDAGREQYF. The CDR3 DNA reads as TGTGCCAGCAGTTACTCGGGTGACGCAGGGCGCGAGCAGTACTTC.

The table lists this clone with a count of one. V usage is TRBV19 and J usage is TRBJ1-1, with 10 bases identical to TRBD1. Germline loops: CDR1 LNHDA, CDR2 SQIVND (reference sequence). V lost 6 bases and J lost 4; bases outside the gene matches: 29. The CDR3 spans 22 residues. CDR3 sequence (DNA): TGTGCCAGTAGCACCGGAGTGATTAGGACAGGGGGGGGTAGTTTGTTAAGCACTGAAGCTTTCTTT. Its translation is CASSTGVIRTGGGSLLSTEAFF.

This clone was observed a single time. This rearrangement joins TRBV6-5 to TRBJ2-1; 9 bases match TRBD2. The CDR3 length is 16 residues. CDR1 is MNHEY and CDR2 is SVGAGI in the germline V gene. J lost 8 bases, V lost 0 bases, and 8 bases had no gene match. For the CDR3, the DNA is TGTGCCAGCAGTTACTCTGGTGGACTAGCGATGGATGAGCAGTTCTTC. Protein sequence: CASSYSGGLAMDEQFF.

The rearrangement joins TRBV30 to TRBJ1-2; D is perhaps TRBD1 (6 bases). CDR3 length: 16 amino acids. The V end was cut by 0 bases, the J end by 0 bases, with 14 bases between. Germline CDR1 GTSNPN, CDR2 SVGIG (reference sequence). The CDR3 DNA reads TGTGCCTGGAGTGTACTCGACAGGACAGCTAACTATGGCTACACCTTC. Translation gives CAWSVLDRTANYGYTF.

The gene calls are TRBV2 and TRBJ2-2, with 7 positions matching TRBD1. CDR1 and CDR2 (germline): SNHLY, FYNNEI. V gave up 7 bases and J gave up 4 bases; unmatched junction bases: 6. This CDR3 contains 14 residues. The CDR3 DNA follows: TGTGCCAGCACCCCGACAGGGCCCACCGGGGAGCTGTTTTTT. It encodes CASTPTGPTGELFF.

The V gene is TRBV7-9, the J gene TRBJ2-3, with no clear D. Per germline, CDR1 SEHNR and CDR2 FQNEAQ (reference sequence). The CDR3 is 13 residues long. Trimming took 1 base from V and 6 from J, leaving 8 bases between them. The CDR3 region is CASSLGPLDTQYF. CDR3 DNA: TGTGCCAGCAGCTTAGGACCGTTGGATACGCAGTATTTT.

CDR3 in amino acids: CASSLIGLRFNEQFF. In DNA, the CDR3 is TGTGCCAGCAGCTTAATCGGACTTAGATTCAATGAGCAGTTCTTC. The J gene is TRBJ2-1, the V gene TRBV7-2; possibly TRBD2 for D (5 bases). Looked up from germline, CDR1 is SGHTA and CDR2 is FQGNSA. The CDR3 loop spans 15 amino acids. The V end was cut by 2 bases, the J end by 6 bases, with 14 bases between.

Note on this clone: Other DNA sequences in the same sample also yield this CDR3. The chain combines TRBV6-1 with TRBJ2-7; a weak D match, TRBD2 (6 bases). Germline loops: CDR1 MNHNS, CDR2 SASEGT. The V and J ends lost 2 bases and 3 bases respectively, with 14 bases between them. CDR3 length: 15 amino acids. The CDR3 loop reads CASSELRDFSYEQYF. In nucleotides, the CDR3 is TGTGCCAGCAGTGAACTCCGGGACTTTAGCTACGAGCAGTACTTC.

CDR3 bases: TGCGCCAGCAGTGGGACATTCGGATGGGATGAGCAGTTCTTC. Protein product: CASSGTFGWDEQFF. The chain employs TRBV10-1 and TRBJ2-1; a weak D match, TRBD1 (5 bases). The germline V and J ends were trimmed by 4 bases and 8 bases, with 15 bases remaining between them. Germline CDR1 reads WNHNN; CDR2 reads SYGVQD (reference sequence). CDR3 size: 14 residues.

Here the CDR3 reads CASSRDGNSYEQYF. The CDR3 nucleotides are TGCGCCAGCAGCCGGGACGGTAACTCCTACGAGCAGTACTTC. The chain couples TRBV10-1 to TRBJ2-7; D might be TRBD1 or TRBD2, each matching 5 bases. Trimming removed 6 bases from V and 0 bases from J, with 12 bases in between. Germline V CDR1 and CDR2: WNHNN, SYGVQD (reference sequence). The CDR3 contains 14 residues.

The CDR3 nucleotides read TGTGCCAGCAGCGTAAGGGCTAGCGAGCAGTACTTC. The encoded protein is CASSVRASEQYF. The chain uses TRBV11-2 and TRBJ2-7; no reliable D call. Germline V gene sequence: CDR1 SGHAT, CDR2 FQNNGV. V lost 5 bases and J lost 6, with 11 bases in between. The CDR3 loop spans 12 amino acids.

The chain is built from TRBV6-1 and TRBJ2-5; 7 bases align to TRBD2. The V gene's germline CDR1 is MNHNS and CDR2 SASEGT. The CDR3 consists of 14 residues. V lost 6 bases, J lost 0 bases, and 4 bases stayed unmatched. CDR3 in amino acids: CASRNGLDQETQYF. The CDR3 nucleotides read TGTGCCAGCAGGAACGGACTAGACCAAGAGACCCAGTACTTC.

Comments on this clone: Other DNA sequences in the same sample also yield this CDR3. The rearrangement uses TRBV5-6 and TRBJ1-4, with D perhaps TRBD1 (5 bases). The V end was cut by 0 bases, the J end by 3 bases, with 9 bases between. This CDR3 is 15 amino acids long. Germline values: CDR1 SGHDT, CDR2 YYEEEE. CDR3 residues: CASSLGGGSNEKLFF. CDR3 DNA: TGTGCCAGCAGCTTGGGCGGGGGGTCTAATGAAAAACTGTTTTTT.

The V and J genes are TRBV6-5 and TRBJ2-7; 9 nucleotides line up with TRBD2. Trimming at V came to 3 bases and at J to 5 bases, leaving 8 bases not matched to a gene. Germline lookup yields CDR1 MNHEY and CDR2 SVGAGI. CDR3 size: 15 residues. The DNA for the CDR3 is TGTGCCAGCAGTTATTATGCGGGAGGGCTAAACGAGCAGTACTTC. Its translation: CASSYYAGGLNEQYF.